This TCR beta chain was retrieved from a study of CD8+ T cells in alopecia areata. General study findings and limits: Tissue-resident alphabeta T cells belonging to normal skin likewise get sequenced within scalp specimens. Higher clonality was seen in lesional scalp than in normal scalp, especially in alopecia totalis/universalis.

The CDR3 has 11 residues. V was cut by 5 bases and J by 0 bases, with 4 bases left in between. Germline V gene sequence: CDR1 SQVTM, CDR2 ANQGSEA. RNA was extracted and reverse transcribed into cDNA as the sequencing template. Method: immunoSEQ multiplex PCR; TCRdb's copy keeps in-frame clones and lacks some. This sample has 90,000 to 150,000 clones; roughly 66% occur once, and the top ten carry around 2.8%. As to this clone: The antigen remains unidentified.

Sequenced material: CD4+ T cells sorted from blood. The clonotype originates from a human donor in good health. The chain combines TRBV29-1 with TRBJ1-1, with D unresolved. The CDR3 protein is CSVYMNTEAFF. The CDR3 DNA reads TGCAGCGTTTACATGAACACTGAAGCTTTCTTT.